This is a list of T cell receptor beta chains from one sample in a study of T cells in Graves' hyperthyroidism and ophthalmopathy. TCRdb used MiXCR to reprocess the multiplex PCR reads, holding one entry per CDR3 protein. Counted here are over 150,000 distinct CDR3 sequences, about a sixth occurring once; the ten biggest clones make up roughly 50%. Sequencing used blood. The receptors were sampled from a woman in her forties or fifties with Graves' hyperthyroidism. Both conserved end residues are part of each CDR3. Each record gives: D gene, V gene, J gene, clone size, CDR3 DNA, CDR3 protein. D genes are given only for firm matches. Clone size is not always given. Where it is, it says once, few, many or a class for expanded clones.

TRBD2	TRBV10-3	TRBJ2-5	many	TGTGCCTCTGGGACTAGTCAAGAGACCCAGTACTTC	CASGTSQETQYF
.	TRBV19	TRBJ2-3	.	TGTGCCAGTAGTATAGTCGGGCTTAGCACAGATACGCAGTATTTT	CASSIVGLSTDTQYF
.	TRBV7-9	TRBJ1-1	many	TGTGCCAGCAGCTTAGAAGGGTTTCTCACTGAAGCTTTCTTT	CASSLEGFLTEAFF
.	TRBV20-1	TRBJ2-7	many	TGCAGTGCTAACCAGGGGGGCACTTACGAGCAGTACTTC	CSANQGGTYEQYF
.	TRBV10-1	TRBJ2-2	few	TGCGCCAGCAGTGAGCACACAGGAATCACCGGGGAGCTGTTTTTT	CASSEHTGITGELFF
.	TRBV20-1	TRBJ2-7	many	TGCAGTGCTAGAGGTCAAGGAACCACCTACGAGCAGTACTTC	CSARGQGTTYEQYF
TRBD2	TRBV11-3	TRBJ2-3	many	TGTGCCAGCAGCTTTCCCCCCAGCGGGAGGGATACGCAGTATTTT	CASSFPPSGRDTQYF
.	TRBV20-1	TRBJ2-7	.	TGCAGTGCTAGAAAGCCTGGGGGATTGTACGAGCAGTACTTC	CSARKPGGLYEQYF
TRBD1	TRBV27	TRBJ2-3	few	TGTGCCAGCTACGACCGGACAGGGCGAGGGCGAGAGATCACAGATACGCAGTATTTT	CASYDRTGRGREITDTQYF
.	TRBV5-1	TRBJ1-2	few	TGCGCCAGCAGCTTTTTACAGGACTATGGCTACACCTTC	CASSFLQDYGYTF
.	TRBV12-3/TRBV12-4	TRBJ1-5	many	TGTGCCAGCAGTAGGACAGCCCGGAATCAGCCCCAGCATTTT	CASSRTARNQPQHF
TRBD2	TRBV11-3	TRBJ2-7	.	TGTGCCAGCAGCTTAAAAACTAGCGGACGCTCGGGTGAGCAGTACTTC	CASSLKTSGRSGEQYF
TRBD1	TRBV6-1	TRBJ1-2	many	TGTGCCAGCAGTCCCGGACAGGGATGGTATGGCTACACCTTC	CASSPGQGWYGYTF
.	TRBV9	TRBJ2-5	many	TGTGCCAGCAGCGTACATCAGGAAGAGACCCAGTACTTC	CASSVHQEETQYF
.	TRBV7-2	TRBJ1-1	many	TGTGCCAGCAGCTTAAATACAGTAGGACTCGGGAGCACTGAAGCTTTCTTT	CASSLNTVGLGSTEAFF
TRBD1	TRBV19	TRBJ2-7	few	TGTGCCAGTAGTGCCGGAACCGGGACAGGGGGCCTGAGCTCCTACGAGCAGTACTTC	CASSAGTGTGGLSSYEQYF
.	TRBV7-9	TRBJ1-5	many	TGTGCCAGCAGCTTAGCGCCTGCCACCCCCAATCAGCCCCAGCATTTT	CASSLAPATPNQPQHF
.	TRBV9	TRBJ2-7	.	TGTGCCAGCAGCGTAGGGACTTTATCGGACTACGAGCAGTACTTC	CASSVGTLSDYEQYF
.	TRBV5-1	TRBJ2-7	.	TGCGCCAGCAGCTTGGGAGGACAGCGCATGAGCAACCACCTACTCTACGAGCAGTACTTC	CASSLGGQRMSNHLLYEQYF
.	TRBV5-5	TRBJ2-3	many	TGTGCCAGCAGGACAGCCTCCGGGGATTGGAGGTCAGATACGCAGTATTTT	CASRTASGDWRSDTQYF
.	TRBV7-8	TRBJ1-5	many	TGTGCCAGCAGGCTCGGGGCCACCAATCAGCCCCAGCATTTT	CASRLGATNQPQHF
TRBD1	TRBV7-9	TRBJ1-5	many	TGTGCCAGCAGCTTGGCAGGGGGCCCCAATCAGCCCCAGCATTTT	CASSLAGGPNQPQHF
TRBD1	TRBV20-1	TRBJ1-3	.	TGCAGTGCCATCACAGGGGGCACTGGAAACACCATATATTTT	CSAITGGTGNTIYF
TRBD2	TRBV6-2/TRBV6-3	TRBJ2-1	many	TGTGCCAGCAGTTACGGTTTAGCGGGCCCCTGGAATGAGCAGTTCTTC	CASSYGLAGPWNEQFF
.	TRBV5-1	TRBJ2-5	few	TGCGCCAGCAGCTTGGATGTTTTCCGGGACCAGTACTTC	CASSLDVFRDQYF
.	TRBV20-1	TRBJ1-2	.	TGCAGTGCTAGTGAGCGGGTAGGCTATGGCTACACCTTC	CSASERVGYGYTF
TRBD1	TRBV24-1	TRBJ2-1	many	TGTGCCACCAGTGTCTTGGACAGGGGACACAATGAGCAGTTCTTC	CATSVLDRGHNEQFF
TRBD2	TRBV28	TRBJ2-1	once	TGTGCCAGCAGTTTAGCGGCTAGCGGGAGGGGCAATGAGCAGTTCTTC	CASSLAASGRGNEQFF
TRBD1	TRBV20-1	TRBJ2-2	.	TGCAGTGCTAGAGATTGGACAGGGGCGCCTAACACCGGGGAGCTGTTTTTT	CSARDWTGAPNTGELFF
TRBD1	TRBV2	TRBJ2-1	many	TGTGCCAGCAGGGAGGACAGGGGGTCTGATGAGCAGTTCTTC	CASREDRGSDEQFF
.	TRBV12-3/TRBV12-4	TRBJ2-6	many	TGTGCCACCCAATATTTCTCTGGGGCCAACGTCCTGACTTTC	CATQYFSGANVLTF
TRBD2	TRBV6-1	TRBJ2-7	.	TGTGCCAGTATTCGCGGGAGTCAGGGTTACAATGAGCAGTACTTC	CASIRGSQGYNEQYF
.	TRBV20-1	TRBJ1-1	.	TGCAGTGCTATTCCCGGAACAAACACTGAAGCTTTCTTT	CSAIPGTNTEAFF
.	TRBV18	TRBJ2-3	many	TGTGCCAGCTCACCAGCCAGAGTTACAGATACGCAGTATTTT	CASSPARVTDTQYF
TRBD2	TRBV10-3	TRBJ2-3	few	TGTGCCACTCTAGCGGGAGGGCGTCTGACGGTGTCAGATACGCAGTATTTT	CATLAGGRLTVSDTQYF
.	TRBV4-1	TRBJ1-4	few	TGCGCCAGCAGCGTCCAGTCTAATGAAAAACTGTTTTTT	CASSVQSNEKLFF
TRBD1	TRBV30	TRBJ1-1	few	TGTGCCTGGACCAGGGGGCCCGGGATGAACACTGAAGCTTTCTTT	CAWTRGPGMNTEAFF
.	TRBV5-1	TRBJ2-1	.	TGCGCCAGCAGCTTGGTAGGAGGGATTGGGAATGAGCAGTTCTTC	CASSLVGGIGNEQFF
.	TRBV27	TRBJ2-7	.	TGTGCCAGCAGGGGGCCTGGCGGGTCTTACGAGCAGTACTTC	CASRGPGGSYEQYF
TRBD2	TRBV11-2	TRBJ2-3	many	TGTGCCAGCAGCCTTCGAGGTAGCGGGAGAGCAGATACGCAGTATTTT	CASSLRGSGRADTQYF
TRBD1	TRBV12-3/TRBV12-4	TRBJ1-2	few	TGTGCCGTCGGCAGGGGGCAATACTATGGCTACACCTTC	CAVGRGQYYGYTF
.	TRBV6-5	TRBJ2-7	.	TGTGCCAGCAGTTACCCCCTGAGTGGGGGTGTAGACCACGAGCAGTACTTC	CASSYPLSGGVDHEQYF
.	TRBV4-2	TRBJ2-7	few	TGTGCCAGCAGCCAAGATCTTGGCGGGGGCGCCTACGAGCAGTACTTC	CASSQDLGGGAYEQYF
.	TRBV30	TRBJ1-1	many	TGTGCCTGGGAAGACAGCGACACTGAAGCTTTCTTT	CAWEDSDTEAFF
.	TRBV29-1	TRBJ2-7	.	TGCAGCGTTCGGGGCGCGTACGAGCAGTACTTC	CSVRGAYEQYF
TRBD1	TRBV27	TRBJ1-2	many	TGTGCCAGCAGGCCGACAGGGGACTATGGCTACACCTTC	CASRPTGDYGYTF
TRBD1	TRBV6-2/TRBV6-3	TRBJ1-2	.	TGTGCCAGCAGTCAAACCGGGACAGCATATGGCTACACCTTC	CASSQTGTAYGYTF
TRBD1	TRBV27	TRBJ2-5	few	TGTGCCAGCAGTAGACAGGGCGAAGAGACCCAGTACTTC	CASSRQGEETQYF
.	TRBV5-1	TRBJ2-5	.	TGCGCCAGCAGCTTGCGAATCCCTGGACAGCCATTCCAAGAGACCCAGTACTTC	CASSLRIPGQPFQETQYF
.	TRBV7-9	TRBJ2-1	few	TGTGCCAGCAGCTTATTGGTGTCCCAGGGGTATAATGAGCAGTTCTTC	CASSLLVSQGYNEQFF
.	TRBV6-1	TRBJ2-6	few	TGTGCCAGCAGCTCTGGGTGGTCTGGGGCCAACGTCCTGACTTTC	CASSSGWSGANVLTF